These T cell receptor beta chains were read from a single sample in a study of identical twins. Via MiXCR, TCRdb re-called the 5' RACE reads, giving one row per CDR3 protein. The sample lists 300,000 to 400,000 distinct CDR3 sequences; about 12% were seen once. The same sample was also used in a study of yellow fever vaccine responses in identical twins.

The sequenced sample consisted of CD8+ T cells sorted from blood. These receptors originate from a woman aged 18-35 years in good health. The CDR3 runs from the conserved cysteine through the conserved F or W. Each record gives: V gene, clone size, D gene, J gene, CDR3 protein, CDR3 DNA. A D gene is named only where the DNA matches it firmly. The listing skips clone size in some rows; elsewhere it reads once, few, many or a size class.

TRBV20-1	NA	NA	TRBJ2-7	CSAREGGIYEQYF	TGCAGTGCTAGAGAAGGAGGGATCTACGAGCAGTACTTC
TRBV2	NA	TRBD2	TRBJ2-7	CASRAPGLAGYEQYF	TGTGCCAGCAGGGCACCGGGACTAGCGGGCTACGAGCAGTACTTC
TRBV12-3/TRBV12-4	many	TRBD1	TRBJ2-5	CASSSDRAQETQYF	TGTGCCAGCAGTTCTGACAGGGCTCAAGAGACCCAGTACTTC
TRBV12-3/TRBV12-4	few	NA	TRBJ1-2	CASSLSRGSKGYTF	TGTGCCAGCAGTTTATCAAGGGGGTCGAAAGGCTACACCTTC
TRBV7-9	NA	NA	TRBJ2-7	CASSPGTPTYEQYF	TGTGCCAGCAGCCCCGGGACTCCTACCTACGAGCAGTACTTC
TRBV12-3/TRBV12-4	many	NA	TRBJ2-7	CASSPDRYEQYF	TGTGCCAGCAGCCCCGACAGATACGAGCAGTACTTC
TRBV4-1	few	NA	TRBJ1-3	CASSQDMGPGNTIYF	TGCGCCAGCAGCCAAGATATGGGACCTGGAAACACCATATATTTT
TRBV13	NA	NA	TRBJ2-5	CASSFLSQETQYF	TGTGCCAGCAGCTTCCTCAGCCAAGAGACCCAGTACTTC
TRBV5-1	NA	TRBD1	TRBJ1-1	CASSLVGAGGTEAFF	TGCGCCAGCAGCTTGGTTGGTGCAGGGGGTACTGAAGCTTTCTTT
TRBV11-1	few	NA	TRBJ2-4	CASSSEGEAGGLAKNIQYF	TGTGCCAGCAGTTCAGAGGGGGAAGCTGGGGGACTAGCCAAAAACATTCAGTACTTC
TRBV5-1	many	NA	TRBJ2-7	CASSLTGANELYHYEQYF	TGCGCCAGCAGCTTAACCGGGGCCAACGAGCTTTACCACTACGAGCAGTACTTC
TRBV5-1	few	NA	TRBJ2-7	CASSFGGPVYEQYF	TGCGCCAGCAGCTTCGGCGGACCGGTATACGAGCAGTACTTC
TRBV15	many	NA	TRBJ2-7	CATSSGQWDYEQYF	TGTGCCACCAGCAGCGGACAGTGGGACTACGAGCAGTACTTC
TRBV10-2	NA	NA	TRBJ2-7	CASFYTFWGLSKQYF	TGCGCCAGCTTTTATACATTTTGGGGGCTTTCCAAGCAGTACTTC
TRBV5-1	NA	NA	TRBJ2-3	CASSLVRGAPGTDTQYF	TGCGCCAGCAGCTTGGTGAGGGGCGCCCCCGGCACAGATACGCAGTATTTT
TRBV28	NA	TRBD2	TRBJ2-2	CASRTGPPTSRAGTGELFF	TGTGCCAGCAGGACCGGGCCCCCGACTAGCAGGGCTGGAACCGGGGAGCTGTTTTTT
TRBV7-8	few	TRBD2	TRBJ2-5	CASSPGRAGERETQYF	TGTGCCAGCAGCCCAGGGCGGGCGGGAGAACGAGAGACCCAGTACTTC
TRBV20-1	few	NA	TRBJ1-2	CSASEPTLYGYTF	TGCAGTGCTAGCGAACCGACTCTCTATGGCTACACCTTC
TRBV13	NA	TRBD2	TRBJ2-3	CASSASGGGTDTQYF	TGTGCCAGCAGCGCTAGCGGGGGGGGCACAGATACGCAGTATTTT
TRBV29-1	many	TRBD1	TRBJ2-3	CSLDRGSTDTQYF	TGCAGCCTGGACAGGGGGAGCACAGATACGCAGTATTTT
TRBV7-2	NA	NA	TRBJ2-3	CASSLHYGRDTQYF	TGTGCCAGCAGCCTCCACTACGGGCGGGATACGCAGTATTTT
TRBV11-2	NA	NA	TRBJ1-3	CASSRLEAYSGNTIYF	TGTGCCAGCAGCCGTCTGGAGGCCTACTCTGGAAACACCATATATTTT
TRBV5-1	few	NA	TRBJ1-1	CASSLSSGLNTEAFF	TGCGCCAGCAGCTTGTCTTCAGGCCTGAACACTGAAGCTTTCTTT
TRBV6-5	NA	NA	TRBJ2-7	CASSYAPGVVYEQYF	TGTGCCAGCAGTTACGCCCCTGGAGTTGTCTACGAGCAGTACTTC
TRBV28	few	TRBD2	TRBJ2-7	CASSLSGSSTEQYF	TGTGCCAGCAGTCTTAGCGGGAGTTCCACCGAGCAGTACTTC
TRBV5-1	many	NA	TRBJ1-2	CASSLEAGSYGYTF	TGCGCCAGCAGCTTGGAGGCAGGGAGCTATGGCTACACCTTC
TRBV6-5	few	NA	TRBJ2-7	CASSYREEGTYEQYF	TGTGCCAGCAGTTACCGAGAGGAGGGAACCTACGAGCAGTACTTC
TRBV7-9	few	TRBD1	TRBJ1-1	CASRPGTGFTEAFF	TGTGCCAGCAGACCCGGGACAGGATTCACTGAAGCTTTCTTT
TRBV12-3/TRBV12-4	many	NA	TRBJ1-2	CASSLMAGNNYGYTF	TGTGCCAGCAGTTTAATGGCAGGCAATAACTATGGCTACACCTTC
TRBV6-4	many	NA	TRBJ2-1	CASSDSGQESNEQFF	TGTGCCAGCAGTGACTCCGGACAAGAGTCCAATGAGCAGTTCTTC
TRBV20-1	NA	TRBD2	TRBJ2-1	CSARVGSGDYSSFSEFF	TGCAGTGCTAGAGTTGGTAGCGGGGACTACTCCTCCTTCTCTGAGTTCTTC
TRBV7-9	NA	NA	TRBJ2-1	CASSSPAESIYNEQFF	TGTGCCAGCAGCTCTCCAGCGGAGTCGATCTACAATGAGCAGTTCTTC
TRBV4-1	NA	TRBD1	TRBJ2-2	CASSHGTATGELFF	TGCGCCAGCAGCCACGGGACAGCCACCGGGGAGCTGTTTTTT
TRBV29-1	many	NA	TRBJ1-2	CSVFGGVNYGYTF	TGCAGCGTTTTTGGGGGGGTTAACTATGGCTACACCTTC
TRBV7-6	NA	TRBD1	TRBJ1-1	CASSHRRAGGNTEAFF	TGTGCCAGCAGCCACCGGAGGGCAGGGGGGAACACTGAAGCTTTCTTT
TRBV15	many	NA	TRBJ2-1	CATSGEMGLTITGEQFF	TGTGCCACCAGCGGGGAGATGGGACTCACGATTACAGGGGAGCAGTTCTTC
TRBV27	NA	TRBD1	TRBJ2-5	CASRDRVTETQYF	TGTGCCAGCAGAGACAGGGTTACGGAGACCCAGTACTTC
TRBV19	NA	TRBD2	TRBJ2-1	CASSILAGVIYNEQFF	TGTGCCAGTAGCATATTAGCGGGAGTTATCTACAATGAGCAGTTCTTC
TRBV7-9	few	TRBD1	TRBJ2-1	CASSRRGGQGDNEQFF	TGTGCCAGCAGCCGGAGGGGGGGACAGGGGGACAATGAGCAGTTCTTC
TRBV12-3/TRBV12-4	few	NA	TRBJ1-2	CASSTALSGTIYGYTF	TGTGCCAGCAGTACCGCTCTTTCGGGGACGATCTATGGCTACACCTTC
TRBV29-1	NA	TRBD2	TRBJ2-1	CSVESSGRLIEQFF	TGCAGCGTTGAGTCCAGCGGGAGGTTAATTGAGCAGTTCTTC
TRBV5-1	NA	NA	TRBJ2-1	CASTERTSSYNEQFF	TGCGCCAGCACGGAGAGGACCAGCTCCTACAATGAGCAGTTCTTC
TRBV20-1	NA	TRBD2	TRBJ2-3	CSAPGLAGYSTDTQYF	TGCAGTGCCCCCGGACTAGCGGGATATAGCACAGATACGCAGTATTTT
TRBV4-1	NA	TRBD2	TRBJ2-1	CASSREPGLATNNEQFF	TGCGCCAGCAGCCGAGAACCCGGACTAGCTACCAACAATGAGCAGTTCTTC
TRBV28	few	TRBD2	TRBJ2-1	CASSLISGRAGNEQFF	TGTGCCAGCAGTTTAATTAGCGGGAGGGCCGGCAATGAGCAGTTCTTC
TRBV7-2	NA	TRBD2	TRBJ2-3	CASWLAGGPYTDTQYF	TGTGCCAGCTGGCTAGCGGGAGGGCCGTATACAGATACGCAGTATTTT
TRBV12-3/TRBV12-4	few	NA	TRBJ1-5	CASSLSEYSNQPQHF	TGTGCCAGCAGTTTAAGTGAATATAGCAATCAGCCCCAGCATTTT
TRBV5-1	many	NA	TRBJ2-7	CASSLAEGLTEQYF	TGCGCCAGCAGCTTGGCCGAGGGGTTGACCGAGCAGTACTTC
TRBV29-1	many	NA	TRBJ2-1	CSVEEGGSARQFF	TGCAGCGTTGAAGAAGGTGGCTCAGCGCGGCAGTTCTTC